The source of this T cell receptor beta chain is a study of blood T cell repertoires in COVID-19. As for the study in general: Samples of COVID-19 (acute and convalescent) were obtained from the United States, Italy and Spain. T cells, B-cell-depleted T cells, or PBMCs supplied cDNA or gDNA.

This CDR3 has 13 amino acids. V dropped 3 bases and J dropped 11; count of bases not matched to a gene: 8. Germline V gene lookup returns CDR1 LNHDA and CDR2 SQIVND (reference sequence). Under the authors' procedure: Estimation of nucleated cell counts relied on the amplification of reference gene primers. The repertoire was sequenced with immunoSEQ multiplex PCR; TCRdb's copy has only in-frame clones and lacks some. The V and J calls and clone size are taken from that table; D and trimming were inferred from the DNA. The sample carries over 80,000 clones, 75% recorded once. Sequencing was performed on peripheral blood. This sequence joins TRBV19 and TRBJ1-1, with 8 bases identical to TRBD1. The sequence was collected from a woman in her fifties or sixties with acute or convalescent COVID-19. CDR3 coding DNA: TGTGCCAGTAGTATCGGACAGGGTGGAGACGCTTTCTTT. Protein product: CASSIGQGGDAFF.